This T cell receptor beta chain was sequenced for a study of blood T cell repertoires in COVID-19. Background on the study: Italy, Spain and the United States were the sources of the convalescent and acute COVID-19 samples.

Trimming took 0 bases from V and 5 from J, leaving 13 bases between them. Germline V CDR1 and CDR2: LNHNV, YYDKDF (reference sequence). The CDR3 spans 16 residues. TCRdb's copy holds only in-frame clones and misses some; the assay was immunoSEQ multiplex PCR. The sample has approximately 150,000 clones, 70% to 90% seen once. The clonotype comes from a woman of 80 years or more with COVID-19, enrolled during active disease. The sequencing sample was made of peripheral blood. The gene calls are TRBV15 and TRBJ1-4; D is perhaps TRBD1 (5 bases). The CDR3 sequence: CATSRERRGGNEKLFF. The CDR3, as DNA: TGTGCCACCAGCAGAGAGCGGCGGGGGGGGAATGAAAAACTGTTTTTT.